This T cell receptor (beta chain) appears in the sequencing data of a study of response to subunit inactivated influenza vaccine. The study, taken as a whole, reports: The authors suggested that few new T cells are recruited per seasonal influenza vaccination.

This clonotype was detected ten times or more. What it binds is not known. TCRdb independently ran MiXCR on the RT-PCR reads; one entry per CDR3 protein. The sample lists hundreds of thousands of distinct CDR3 sequences, 7.6% occurring once. There are 15 residues in the CDR3. The germline V gene encodes CDR1 PRHDT and CDR2 FYEKMQ (reference sequence). V was shortened by 5 bases and J by 1 base, with 12 bases between the two germline ends. Sequenced here: PBMCs from blood, sampled roughly 24 months after vaccination. The V gene is TRBV13, the J gene TRBJ1-3; D unresolved. This clonotype was sampled from a man aged 45 to 70 who received an inactivated influenza vaccine. The CDR3 spells CASSPRTASGNTIYF. The CDR3 nucleotides read TGTGCCAGCAGCCCGCGGACGGCTTCTGGAAACACCATATATTTT. The full variable domain, its missing parts supplied by reference TRBV13 and TRBJ1-3, is AAGVIQSPRHLIKEKRETATLKCYPIPRHDTVYWYQQGPGQDPQFLISFYEKMQSDKGSIPDRFSAQQFSDYHSELNMSSLELGDSALYFCASSPRTASGNTIYFGEGSWLTVV.